This TCR beta chain was documented in a study of OX40 agonist ivuxolimab in advanced cancers. On the study more broadly: Every patient in dose escalation had hepatocellular carcinoma, melanoma, renal cell or head and neck cancer. The study, taken as a whole, reports: What antigens the expanded peripheral T cells recognized was never established. Average numbers of expanded clones were greater in CD8+ T cells than in CD4+.

TCRdb's copy holds only in-frame clones and misses some; the assay was immunoSEQ multiplex PCR. The sample contains about 86,000 clones, around 90% of which appear only once. In germline, CDR1 is SGHTA, CDR2 FQGNSA. V was pared by 4 bases and J by 6 bases, with 10 bases between. The CDR3 extends over 13 amino acids. This clone showed up just once. Its specificity is unknown. The input for sequencing was CD4+ or CD8+ T cells sorted from blood, taken in a trial of the OX40 agonist ivuxolimab. J is TRBJ1-5 and V is TRBV7-2; D gene uncertain. The TCR was taken from an adult with an advanced solid tumor such as melanoma, head and neck, liver or kidney cancer. CDR3 coding DNA: TGTGCCAGCAGCTATTCTCCAGCTCAGCCCCAGCATTTT. This sequence encodes CASSYSPAQPQHF.